The 20 T cell receptor beta chains below all came from one sample that was sequenced in a study of cytomegalovirus exposure and HLA in healthy donors. With 60 Vbeta and 13 Jbeta primers, the PCR was carried out. Sequencing was performed with immunoSEQ multiplex PCR; in TCRdb, only in-frame clones are kept and a portion is missing. The table lists roughly 120,000 clones, over 65% of them singletons, with roughly 3.3% in the top ten. Source material: PBMCs. The source is a woman aged 25 to 45 in good health and CMV-seropositive.

This clone was picked up a small number of times. V is TRBV5-6 and J is TRBJ2-7; D perhaps matches TRBD2 (5 bases). With 2 bases removed from V and 6 bases from J, the gap between germline ends came to 12 bases. The germline CDR1 and CDR2 sequences are SGHDT and YYEEEE. This CDR3 has 13 amino acids. CDR3: CASSFGVSAEQYF. The DNA for the CDR3 is TGTGCCAGCAGCTTCGGGGTATCGGCCGAGCAGTACTTC.

In this sample, this clone turned up a few times. The chain is built from TRBV19 and TRBJ2-2; 8 nucleotides line up with TRBD2. Trimming cost V 5 bases and J 4 bases; bases outside gene matches: 12. The germline V gene has CDR1 LNHDA and CDR2 SQIVND (reference sequence). The CDR3 loop spans 17 amino acids. The CDR3 is CASSLLGGGYSTGELFF. The CDR3 coding sequence is TGTGCCAGTAGTCTCCTTGGCGGGGGGTACTCCACCGGGGAGCTGTTTTTT. The complete variable domain, with remaining parts taken from reference TRBV19 and TRBJ2-2, reads DGGITQSPKYLFRKEGQNVTLSCEQNLNHDAMYWYRQDPGQGLRLIYYSQIVNDFQKGDIAEGYSVSREKKESFPLTVTSAQKNPTAFYLCASSLLGGGYSTGELFFGEGSRLTVL.

The chain joins TRBV6-5 to TRBJ2-5, with 8 bases matching TRBD1. Judging by the DNA end, TRBJ2-7 fits better; the J call may be wrong. Germline loops: CDR1 MNHEY, CDR2 SVGAGI. This CDR3 spans 15 amino acids. CDR3 protein: CASRPQGAGTYEQYF. The CDR3 coding sequence is TGTGCCAGCAGGCCTCAGGGGGCCGGGACCTACGAGCAGTACTTC.

V gene TRBV4-1 combines with J gene TRBJ1-3, with 7 bases lining up with TRBD1. This CDR3 has 17 residues. The V gene end was trimmed by 2 bases and the J gene end by 0 bases; junction bases not matched to a gene: 7. The V gene's germline CDR1 is MGHRA and CDR2 YSYEKL. The CDR3 region has the DNA TGCGCCAGCAGCCAAAGGGGGACAGTGAACTCTGGAAACACCATATATTTT. Translated: CASSQRGTVNSGNTIYF.

This clone has just a few counts. The chain links TRBV29-1 to TRBJ2-7; 9 positions agree with TRBD2. V dropped 7 bases and J dropped 3; count of bases not matched to a gene: 7. CDR1 and CDR2 from the germline V gene are SQVTM and ANQGSEA. The CDR3 loop spans 13 amino acids. CDR3 in amino acids: CSGTLSGGYEQYF. CDR3 nucleotide sequence: TGCAGCGGGACCCTTAGCGGGGGCTACGAGCAGTACTTC.

The chain links TRBV5-1 to TRBJ1-2, with no clear D. CDR3 length: 13 amino acids. The V gene lost 1 base and the J gene lost 8 bases, with 12 bases spanning the gap. CDR1 and CDR2 from the germline V gene are SGHRS and YFSETQ. CDR3 in amino acids: CASSLMGDSGYTF. In DNA form, the CDR3 reads TGCGCCAGCAGCTTGATGGGAGATAGCGGCTACACCTTC. Based on the CDR3 plus reference TRBV5-1 and TRBJ1-2, the full variable domain is KAGVTQTPRYLIKTRGQQVTLSCSPISGHRSVSWYQQTPGQGLQFLFEYFSETQRNKGNFPGRFSGRQFSNSRSEMNVSTLELGDSALYLCASSLMGDSGYTFGSGTRLTVV.

The rearrangement uses TRBV11-2 and TRBJ2-7, with D possibly being TRBD1 (5 bases). The V end was cut by 0 bases, the J end by 3 bases, with 12 bases between. Germline CDR1 and CDR2: SGHAT and FQNNGV. This CDR3 has 15 residues. The CDR3 nucleotides are TGTGCCAGCAGCTTAGACGCAGGGTCAGTCTACGAGCAGTACTTC. Encoded protein: CASSLDAGSVYEQYF.

The chain carries TRBV9 and TRBJ2-5; 7 positions agree with TRBD2. V trimming: 4 bases; J trimming: 5 bases; junction bases outside the gene matches: 14. This CDR3 has 16 amino acids. Germline-derived CDR1 and CDR2 are SGDLS and YYNGEE. The CDR3 nucleotides are TGTGCCAGCAGCCTCCCCGGGGGAGGGATAGTTGAGACCCAGTACTTC. Translated, it gives CASSLPGGGIVETQYF. Using reference TRBV9 and TRBJ2-5 for the parts outside the CDR3, the full variable domain is DSGVTQTPKHLITATGQRVTLRCSPRSGDLSVYWYQQSLDQGLQFLIQYYNGEERAKGNILERFSAQQFPDLHSELNLSSLELGDSALYFCASSLPGGGIVETQYFGPGTRLLVL.

CDR3 amino acids: CASSSPSRGVAGGGETQYF. CDR3 coding DNA: TGTGCCAGCAGCTCCCCAAGTCGAGGTGTAGCGGGGGGTGGAGAGACCCAGTACTTC. The genes are TRBV7-9 and TRBJ2-5; TRBD2 aligns across 10 bases. V was pared by 4 bases and J by 4 bases, with 18 bases of the junction left unmatched. The germline gives CDR1 SEHNR, CDR2 FQNEAQ (reference sequence). The CDR3 contains 19 residues.

The V and J genes are TRBV5-1 and TRBJ1-3; D is perhaps TRBD1 (6 bases). The CDR3 is made up of 14 amino acids. Trimming cost V 4 bases and J 4 bases, with 12 bases left between them. CDR1 is SGHRS, CDR2 YFSETQ, per germline. The CDR3: CASSPTGIGNTIYF. In nucleotides, the CDR3 is TGCGCCAGCAGCCCTACAGGGATCGGAAACACCATATATTTT.

Concerning this clone itself: One end of the junction is discordant with germline, which a read error may explain. The CDR3 spells CASSQDLTGTLAGGSVF. DNA for the CDR3: TGTGCCAGCAGCCAAGATTTGACAGGGACATTAGCGGGGGGTTCAGTCTTT. The chain is built from TRBV4-2 and TRBJ2-3; TRBD2 matches at 10 bases. CDR3 length: 17 residues. The germline V gene has CDR1 LGHNA and CDR2 YNFKEQ.

In its sample, this clone ranks as medium-sized (0.01 to 0.1%). V and J are TRBV27 and TRBJ2-7; D is possibly TRBD2 (5 bases). The CDR3 consists of 13 residues. Trimming removed 5 bases at V and 6 bases at J, with 14 bases between. The germline gives CDR1 MNHEY, CDR2 SMNVEV (reference sequence). CDR3 protein: CASSPTMAGEQYF. The CDR3 nucleotides read TGTGCCAGCAGTCCCACTATGGCGGGCGAGCAGTACTTC.

This rearrangement joins TRBV7-6 to TRBJ2-2; 8 bases align to TRBD2. This CDR3 comprises 15 residues. V trimming: 5 bases; J trimming: 5 bases; junction bases outside the gene matches: 7. The germline V gene has CDR1 SGHVS and CDR2 FNYEAQ. Here the CDR3 DNA reads TGTGCCAGCAGCCCCCGGGGGGGTGGGACCGGGGAGCTGTTTTTT. Residues: CASSPRGGGTGELFF.

The chain is built from TRBV10-3 and TRBJ1-4, with D perhaps TRBD1 (5 bases). Deletions cut 3 bases from V and 7 bases from J, with 12 bases between. Looked up from germline, CDR1 is ENHRY and CDR2 is SYGVKD. The CDR3 totals 14 residues. The DNA of the CDR3 is TGTGCCATCAGTGATGAGACAGACCCTGAAAAACTGTTTTTT. It encodes CAISDETDPEKLFF.

This clone turned up a few times. The chain couples TRBV5-4 to TRBJ2-7; 8 bases fit TRBD2. V lost 4 bases to trimming and J lost 12 bases; unmatched junction nucleotides: 15. The CDR3 is 14 amino acids. Germline V gene data show CDR1 as SGHNT and CDR2 as YYREEE (reference sequence). The CDR3 DNA reads as TGTGCCAGCAGCCCAGGACTAGCTGAGCACCGTCCGTACTTC. This gives the protein CASSPGLAEHRPYF.

The CDR3 here is CASSLREISPREEQFF. CDR3 sequence (DNA): TGTGCCAGCAGCTTACGGGAAATCTCTCCACGAGAGGAGCAGTTCTTC. The chain couples TRBV6-6 to TRBJ2-1; the D gene is possibly TRBD2 (5 bases). The CDR3 totals 16 residues. Trimming removed 6 bases from V and 10 bases from J, with 25 bases in between. Germline V gene lookup returns CDR1 MNHNY and CDR2 SVGAGI (reference sequence).

The chain combines TRBV12-5 with TRBJ2-2, with 9 bases aligning to TRBD2. Germline V gene sequence: CDR1 LGHNT, CDR2 FRNRAP. J was trimmed by 3 bases and V by 3 bases; bases with no gene match: 5. The CDR3 is made up of 16 amino acids. CDR3: CASGFRGRVYTGELFF. The CDR3 DNA reads as TGTGCTAGTGGTTTCCGCGGGAGGGTTTACACCGGGGAGCTGTTTTTT.

The chain couples TRBV6-4 to TRBJ1-6; 7 bases line up with TRBD1. The CDR3 is made up of 14 amino acids. J gave up 6 bases and V 10 bases, and 9 bases lay outside the gene matches. Germline values: CDR1 MRHNA, CDR2 SNTAGT. In DNA form, the CDR3 reads TGTGCCAAAAAGACAGGGCGGTTTAATTCACCCCTCCACTTT. The encoded protein is CAKKTGRFNSPLHF.

This sequence joins TRBV14 and TRBJ1-1; the D is unclear. The ends were cut back, 1 base at V and 8 bases at J, with 11 bases in the middle. This CDR3 is built from 13 residues. Germline V CDR1 and CDR2: SGHDN, FVKESK. The CDR3 nucleotides read TGTGCCAGCAGCCAAGTCCGGTCACAGGAAGCTTTCTTT. Its translation is CASSQVRSQEAFF.

The chain combines TRBV5-1 with TRBJ2-2, with 10 bases lining up with TRBD2. The CDR3 loop spans 18 amino acids. The germline V gene has CDR1 SGHRS and CDR2 YFSETQ. J was trimmed by 4 bases and V by 2 bases; bases with no gene match: 11. The CDR3 region is CASSFLQRGGLSTGELFF. The CDR3, as DNA: TGCGCCAGCAGCTTCTTGCAGCGGGGGGGCCTTAGCACCGGGGAGCTGTTTTTT.